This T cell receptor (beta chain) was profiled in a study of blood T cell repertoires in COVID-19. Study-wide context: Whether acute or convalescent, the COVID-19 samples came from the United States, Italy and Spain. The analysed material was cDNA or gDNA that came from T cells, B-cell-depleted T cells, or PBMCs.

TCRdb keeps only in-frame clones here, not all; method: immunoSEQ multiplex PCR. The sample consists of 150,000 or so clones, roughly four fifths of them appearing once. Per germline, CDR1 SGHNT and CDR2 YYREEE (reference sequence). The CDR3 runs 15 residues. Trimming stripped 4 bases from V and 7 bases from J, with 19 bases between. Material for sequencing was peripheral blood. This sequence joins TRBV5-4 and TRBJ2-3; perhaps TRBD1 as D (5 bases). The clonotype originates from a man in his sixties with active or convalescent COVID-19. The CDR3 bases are TGTGCCAGCAGCACTGGGGCCCATTTTGAGAATACGCAGTATTTT. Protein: CASSTGAHFENTQYF.